Given below is one TCR beta chain in context. RNA was extracted with the RNeasy kit, and a quantity of about 0.5 to 1 ug was reverse transcribed using random hexamers. The authors amplified TCR beta CDR3 across 54 Vbeta and 13 Jbeta using immunoSEQ multiplex PCR. One entry per CDR3 protein results from TCRdb running MiXCR on the immunoSEQ multiplex PCR reads. This table holds about 430,000 distinct CDR3 sequences, approximately 85% found once. Sequencing of TCR beta, carried out with a high-throughput approach, was applied to CD8+ and CD4+ T cells from the blood. The CD8+ and CD4+ T cells were isolated magnetically using a negative isolation approach, whereas the TEMRA cells were enriched by FACS. The data stem from a study of CD8 T cells in Susac syndrome. Sequencing was carried out using CD8+ T cells from PBMCs. The receptor's source is a human donor with multiple sclerosis.

The CDR3 loop reads CASSQWTGDTGELFF. The CDR3 DNA is TGCGCCAGCAGCCAGTGGACAGGGGACACCGGGGAGCTGTTTTTT. The chain carries TRBV4-1 and TRBJ2-2; 9 bases match TRBD1. The CDR3 is 15 amino acids. CDR1 and CDR2 (germline): MGHRA, YSYEKL. V was clipped by 3 bases and J by 3 bases; unmatched bases: 2.